This T cell receptor beta chain was found in a study of T-cell memory formation after mild COVID-19. Looking at the study overall: TCR clustering was largely donor specific.

With constant-segment primers, 5'RACE yielded cDNA libraries of TCR alpha and TCR beta that carried sample barcodes and UMIs. Each CDR3 protein gets one entry after TCRdb re-called the 5' RACE reads with MiXCR. The data hold 350,000 to 500,000 distinct CDR3 sequences, with roughly 18% observed a single time. This clonotype was recorded a few times. Its specificity is unknown. Study-wide results and limits: Clones contracting across day 15 to 85 had a balanced CD4/CD8 profile; later expanding clones leaned CD4+.

There are 17 residues in the CDR3. Germline CDR1 and CDR2: LGHNA and YSLEER. The trim removed 0 bases at V and 0 bases at J, leaving 4 bases unmatched. The receptor comes from a man younger than 30 who had mild COVID-19 (a few samples of this study predate the infection). Cell type and time point are not known. This chain links TRBV4-3 with TRBJ2-3, with 9 bases lining up with TRBD2. Sequenced sample: PBMCs or a T cell subset sorted from them (not recorded which). The chain's CDR3 is CASSQDPAGGSTDTQYF. CDR3 bases: TGCGCCAGCAGCCAAGATCCAGCGGGGGGTAGCACAGATACGCAGTATTTT.